The 23 T cell receptor beta chains given below trace back to one sample, sequenced in a study of immune characterization of retroperitoneal liposarcoma. One entry per CDR3 protein results from TCRdb running MiXCR on the PCR reads. The profile covers approximately 9,400 distinct CDR3 sequences, with around 30% appearing a single time and roughly 8.5% taken by the ten largest. The source material was tumor tissue. The receptor source for this set is a male donor with retroperitoneal liposarcoma.

The chain uses TRBV12-3 or TRBV12-4 and TRBJ1-4; a possible D gene is TRBD1 (6 bases). The CDR3 has 18 residues. Trimming stripped 3 bases from V and 8 bases from J, with 25 bases between. The CDR3 region is CASSLLGGGAGGEEKLFF. The CDR3 DNA reads TGTGCCAGCAGTTTGTTGGGGGGGGGGGCGGGAGGCGAAGAAAAACTGTTTTTT.

CDR3 sequence (DNA): TGTGCCAGCAGTACCACAGGGTGGGGCACTGAAGCTTTCTTT. It is translated as CASSTTGWGTEAFF. This rearrangement joins TRBV6-6 to TRBJ1-1; the D gene is possibly TRBD1 (6 bases). The CDR3 has 14 amino acids. Germline V gives CDR1 MNHNY, CDR2 SVGAGI (reference sequence). V was pared by 5 bases and J by 4 bases, with 14 bases between.

This clonotype was seen at least ten times. The CDR3 DNA follows: TGTGCCAGTGGGAGGGATTGGGGGAATTCACCCCTCCACTTT. Its protein is CASGRDWGNSPLHF. This chain connects TRBV6-1 to TRBJ1-6, with TRBD1 as a possible D gene (5 bases). Germline V lookup: CDR1 MNHNS, CDR2 SASEGT. This CDR3 has 14 residues. V lost 9 bases to trimming and J lost 7 bases, with 16 bases between them.

The chain carries TRBV27 and TRBJ2-3; D unclear. The CDR3 runs to 14 residues. From germline, CDR1 is MNHEY and CDR2 SMNVEV (reference sequence). The ends were cut back, 2 bases at V and 3 bases at J, with 9 bases in the middle. As DNA, the CDR3 is TGTGCCAGCAGTTTACAGACCAATACAGATACGCAGTATTTT. Amino acid sequence: CASSLQTNTDTQYF.

This clonotype has only a few counts. The chain couples TRBV6-1 to TRBJ2-1, with TRBD1 identical over 8 bases. V lost 3 bases and J lost 4; bases outside the gene matches: 11. Germline V gene lookup returns CDR1 MNHNS and CDR2 SASEGT. The CDR3 is 17 residues long. In DNA form, the CDR3 reads TGTGCCAGCAGTGATAGTGGCAGGGGGCCTTCTTACAATGAGCAGTTCTTC. It encodes CASSDSGRGPSYNEQFF.

This clonotype showed up just a few times. The gene calls are TRBV6-1 and TRBJ2-1; the D is unclear. The DNA end is more similar to TRBJ2-7, so the J call may be wrong. The CDR3 contains 12 residues. The germline CDR1 and CDR2 sequences are MNHNS and SASEGT. The CDR3, as DNA: TGTGCCAGCCAGACGGTTAACAATGAGCAGTACTTC. Its translation: CASQTVNNEQYF.

This clonotype has ten or more counts. The rearrangement links TRBV6-1 to TRBJ2-1; D is ambiguous. The better agreement between TRBJ2-5 and the DNA end casts doubt on the J call. The CDR3 spans 11 residues. Germline CDR1 MNHNS, CDR2 SASEGT. CDR3 loop: CASSSRETQYF. The DNA for the CDR3 is TGTGCCAGCAGTAGCCGGGAGACCCAGTACTTC.

By share, this clonotype ranks as medium-sized. V gene TRBV12-3 or TRBV12-4 combines with J gene TRBJ2-5; 14 nucleotides line up with TRBD2. J was trimmed by 11 bases and V by 5 bases; bases with no gene match: 13. There are 16 residues in the CDR3. The CDR3 region has the DNA TGTGCCAGCAGTGCCGGGACTAGCGGGGGCCTTAGGGAGCAGTACTTC. This sequence encodes CASSAGTSGGLREQYF.

This clonotype is judged medium-sized (0.01 to 0.1%). The V and J genes are TRBV11-3 and TRBJ2-1, with 7 bases matching TRBD2. TRBJ2-7 matches the DNA end more closely, so the J call is doubtful. The CDR3 is 13 amino acids. Germline-derived CDR1 and CDR2 are SGHNT and YENEEA. CDR3 sequence (DNA): TGTGCCAGCAGCGCCGGGATCGGGAGGGAGCAGTACTTC. Amino acids: CASSAGIGREQYF.

This clonotype ranks as medium-sized (0.01 to 0.1%). A much larger clone is a single base away; this may be a read error. The gene calls are TRBV7-2 and TRBJ2-3; 9 positions match TRBD2. Germline-derived CDR1 and CDR2 are SGHTA and FQGNSA. The CDR3 contains 17 residues. Trimming removed 1 base from V and 3 bases from J; junction bases left unmatched: 8. CDR3 loop: CASSLGVGGGGTDTQYF. CDR3 in DNA: TGTGCCAGCAGCTTAGGGGTCGGCGGGGGGGGAACAGATACGCAGTATTTT.

In its sample, this clonotype was seen many times. The chain joins TRBV12-3 or TRBV12-4 to TRBJ2-1, with TRBD2 matching over 7 bases. This CDR3 has 16 residues. V gave up 4 bases and J gave up 0 bases; unmatched junction bases: 6. The CDR3 DNA reads as TGTGCCAGCAGTTCTAGCGGAGGCCGCTCCTACAATGAGCAGTTCTTC. The encoded protein is CASSSSGGRSYNEQFF.

This clonotype is classed as medium-sized. This chain joins TRBV7-2 and TRBJ2-6; tentative D call: TRBD1 (6 bases). V gave up 4 bases and J gave up 0 bases, with 13 bases separating them. This CDR3 contains 17 residues. CDR1 is SGHTA and CDR2 is FQGNSA in the germline V gene. The CDR3 DNA is TGTGCCAGCAGCTCTGGACAGTCTTACTCTGGGGCCAACGTCCTGACTTTC. Protein: CASSSGQSYSGANVLTF.

About this clonotype: Mismatch with germline at one junction end may stem from a read error. The chain links TRBV6-9 to TRBJ2-7; D remains ambiguous. CDR1 is MNHGY, CDR2 SVAAGI, per germline. This CDR3 comprises 15 residues. CDR3 sequence reads: CASRRIDPLNSPLHF. The CDR3 nucleotides read TGTGCCAGCAGAAGAATTGACCCCCTTAATTCACCCCTCCACTTC.

This clonotype is labeled as medium-sized (0.01 to 0.1%). This chain connects TRBV7-2 to TRBJ2-5; 8 bases are shared with TRBD2. The germline gives CDR1 SGHTA, CDR2 FQGNSA. There are 16 residues in the CDR3. Trimming took 5 bases from V and 4 from J; bases not matched to a gene: 12. The CDR3 DNA sequence: TGTGCCAGCAGCATGCGCTCGAGCGGGAGTCTAGAGACCCAGTACTTC. Its translation is CASSMRSSGSLETQYF.

In its sample, this clonotype was seen many times. The CDR3 DNA is TGTGCCAGCAGTGAAGCACTCGGGGGGGACATTCAGTACTTC. This codes for CASSEALGGDIQYF. The chain couples TRBV6-1 to TRBJ2-4; the match to TRBD2 covers 8 bases. Germline V gene sequence: CDR1 MNHNS, CDR2 SASEGT. The junction had 3 bases not matched to a gene; V was cut back by 0 bases and J by 8 bases. The CDR3 consists of 14 residues.

This clonotype is labeled medium-sized (0.01 to 0.1%). The rearrangement joins TRBV12-3 or TRBV12-4 to TRBJ2-1; tentative D call: TRBD2 (6 bases). The end of the DNA is better explained by TRBJ2-7, so the J call may be wrong. There are 13 residues in the CDR3. CDR3 loop: CASSLGEVQEQYF. As DNA, the CDR3 is TGTGCCAGCAGTTTGGGGGAGGTGCAGGAGCAGTACTTC.

This sequence joins TRBV6-6 and TRBJ2-3; D not resolved. The CDR3 is made up of 11 amino acids. Trimming took off 5 bases at V and 4 bases at J, with 4 bases between the two ends. Per germline, CDR1 MNHNY and CDR2 SVGAGI (reference sequence). This CDR3 is CASSGADTQYF. Written as DNA, the CDR3 is TGTGCCAGCAGTGGGGCAGATACGCAGTATTTT.

This chain joins TRBV6-1 and TRBJ2-3; D is perhaps TRBD1 or TRBD2 (5 bases each). The closer fit of TRBJ2-1 to the DNA end suggests the J call may be wrong. There are 13 residues in the CDR3. Germline V CDR1 and CDR2: MNHNS, SASEGT. The CDR3 nucleotides are TGTGCCAGCAGTGACGGCGTCCCAGGGACCCAGTTCTTC. This translates into CASSDGVPGTQFF.

This clonotype was found a few times. This chain uses TRBV11-3 with TRBJ2-1; 8 nucleotides align to TRBD2. The J call may not be correct, given that the DNA end is closer to TRBJ2-7. The CDR3 is 17 residues long. Germline V CDR1 and CDR2: SGHNT, YENEEA. CDR3 residues: CASSATPSSGKTNEQYF. CDR3 DNA sequence: TGTGCCAGCAGCGCCACCCCTAGTAGCGGGAAGACGAATGAGCAGTACTTC.

This clonotype occurred many times. This sequence joins TRBV6-1 and TRBJ1-1; D gene uncertain. V lost 6 bases and J lost 0, with 11 bases in between. Germline CDR1 MNHNS, CDR2 SASEGT. The CDR3 runs 14 residues. DNA for the CDR3: TGTGCCAGCAGACTCGACGGACTGAACACTGAAGCTTTCTTT. It translates to CASRLDGLNTEAFF.

The rearrangement links TRBV7-6 to TRBJ1-3; tentatively, D is TRBD1 (6 bases). Germline V gene sequence: CDR1 SGHVS, CDR2 FNYEAQ. The CDR3 covers 16 residues. V lost 5 bases and J 0 bases, leaving 14 bases between the germline ends. The CDR3 spells CASSQQGSSSGNTIYF. DNA of the CDR3: TGTGCCAGCAGCCAACAGGGTTCTTCCTCTGGAAACACCATATATTTT.

This clonotype was seen a handful of times. For the CDR3, the DNA is TGTGCCAGCAGCTTAGTACAGGATCAGGCACCCCTCCACTTT. It yields the protein CASSLVQDQAPLHF. The chain combines TRBV7-8 with TRBJ1-6, with D possibly TRBD1 on 5 matching bases. Trimming left V 1 base short and J 11 bases short, with 12 bases between. This CDR3 is built from 14 residues. Germline assignment: CDR1 SGHVS and CDR2 FQNEAQ.

Ten or more counts support this clonotype. The chain couples TRBV7-2 to TRBJ2-1; 7 nucleotides agree with TRBD2. The end of the DNA aligns better with TRBJ2-7, so the J call may be wrong. This CDR3 contains 15 residues. Germline CDR1 and CDR2: SGHTA and FQGNSA. The CDR3 sequence: CASSITSAASYEQYF. CDR3 bases: TGTGCCAGCAGCATTACTAGCGCGGCGTCCTACGAGCAGTACTTC.